This TCR beta chain was sequenced during a study of cytotoxic CD8 clonotypes in ibrutinib-treated CLL. Using immunoSEQ multiplex PCR, the repertoire was profiled, and TCRdb retains in-frame clones only, with some absent. The sample has 35,000 to 55,000 clones; about two thirds are singletons. The CDR3 has 16 residues. V dropped 5 bases and J dropped 5; count of bases not matched to a gene: 10. The chain recombines TRBV5-7 with TRBJ2-3; 11 bases are a match to TRBD2. TRBV5-7 qualifies as an ORF whose function is uncertain. The TCR comes from a human donor with chronic lymphocytic leukemia. Sequences were derived from PBMCs, sampled after 12 months of ibrutinib treatment. CDR3 DNA: TGTGCCAGCAGTAGACCGACTAGCGGGGAAAGAGATACGCAGTATTTT. As protein: CASSRPTSGERDTQYF.